The rows below give T cell receptor beta chains drawn from one sample of a study of chemoradiotherapy in HPV16-positive cancers. The protocol was immunoSEQ multiplex PCR, while the TCRdb copy is restricted to in-frame clones and leaves out a portion. This sample has 22,000 or so clones; about 87% occur once, and the top ten carry more than 5%. The specimen was blood, collected from a patient who underwent chemoradiotherapy. These receptors were obtained from a human donor with HPV-associated anogenital cancer. The CDR3 runs from the conserved cysteine through the conserved F or W. A D gene is named only where the DNA matches it firmly. Size is omitted from some rows. Given values are once, few, many or a class for expanded clones.

clone_size	d_call	j_call	cdr3_length	v_call	cdr3_nt	cdr3_aa
NA	NA	TRBJ1-3	13	TRBV6-6	TGTGCCAGCAGTTACAGGGCCGTGGACACCATATATTTT	CASSYRAVDTIYF
NA	NA	TRBJ2-3	13	TRBV5-1	TGCGCCAGCAGCTCCCCAGCTGCCGATACGCAGTATTTT	CASSSPAADTQYF
NA	NA	TRBJ2-7	16	TRBV10-3	TGTGCCATCAGTGGGGGGGGGCAAGGTGGGATGATCGAGCAGTACTTC	CAISGGGQGGMIEQYF
NA	TRBD1	TRBJ1-5	15	TRBV6-1	TGTGCCAGCAGAACAGGGGTGACTAGCAATCAGCCCCAGCATTTT	CASRTGVTSNQPQHF
NA	NA	TRBJ1-6	14	TRBV7-3	TGTGCCAGCAGCTTTACAGGGACTGGTTCACCCCTCCACTTT	CASSFTGTGSPLHF
NA	NA	TRBJ1-1	14	TRBV11-1	TGTGCCAGCAGCTTAGGGCGGCCTGGCACTGAAGCTTTCTTT	CASSLGRPGTEAFF
NA	TRBD1	TRBJ1-2	14	TRBV2	TGTGCCAGCAGTCCTAAACAGGGGGGCTATGGCTACACCTTC	CASSPKQGGYGYTF
NA	NA	TRBJ1-6	15	TRBV11-2	TGTGCCAGCAGCTTAGTCGGCAGCTATAATTCACCCCTCCACTTT	CASSLVGSYNSPLHF
NA	TRBD2	TRBJ2-7	15	TRBV7-2	TGTGCCAGCAGCTTAAGGTCTAGCGGGGAGTACGAGCAGTACTTC	CASSLRSSGEYEQYF
once	TRBD1	TRBJ1-5	16	TRBV6-1	TGTGCCAGCAGTGAAGACGGAGGGACAGGGTACCAGCCCCAGCATTTT	CASSEDGGTGYQPQHF
NA	NA	TRBJ2-6	15	TRBV5-4	TGTGCCAGCATGGGTACCAGGTCTGGGGCCAACGTCCTGACTTTC	CASMGTRSGANVLTF
NA	NA	TRBJ2-5	15	TRBV5-1	TGCGCCAGCAGCTTGGCCCTACAGTCCCAAGAGACCCAGTACTTC	CASSLALQSQETQYF
NA	TRBD2	TRBJ2-7	16	TRBV7-2	TGTGCCAGCAGCTTACGGAGCGGGGGGTCAGAATACGAGCAGTACTTC	CASSLRSGGSEYEQYF
NA	NA	TRBJ2-2	15	TRBV30	TGTGCCTGGAGTATAGGGGACTCGAACACCGGGGAGCTGTTTTTT	CAWSIGDSNTGELFF
once	TRBD1	TRBJ1-3	13	TRBV15	TGTGCCACCCGGGACAGGGACGAAAACACCATATATTTT	CATRDRDENTIYF
NA	TRBD2	TRBJ2-2	16	TRBV10-3	TGTGCCATCAGGCTAGGAGAGGCGGGGGGCACCGGGGAGCTGTTTTTT	CAIRLGEAGGTGELFF
NA	TRBD1	TRBJ2-3	15	TRBV5-1	TGCGCCAGCACCACCGGGACAGGGGGGACAGATACGCAGTATTTT	CASTTGTGGTDTQYF
NA	NA	TRBJ2-4	11	TRBV25-1	TGTGCCAGCAGTGAAGGAACCCGCCAGTACTTC	CASSEGTRQYF
NA	NA	TRBJ1-2	14	TRBV2	TGTGCCAGCAGAACGGGGGCGCGGAGCTATGGCTACACCTTC	CASRTGARSYGYTF
NA	NA	TRBJ1-4	17	TRBV7-2	TGTGCCAGCAGCCTACAGCCCAGGGGTCCGACTAATGAAAAACTGTTTTTT	CASSLQPRGPTNEKLFF
NA	TRBD1	TRBJ2-5	15	TRBV7-6	TGTGCCAGCAGCTCGACAGGGGGGGGACAAGAGACCCAGTACTTC	CASSSTGGGQETQYF
once	NA	TRBJ2-5	13	TRBV10-3	TGTGCCATAGGTAGCAATACGGGGGAGACCCAGTACTTC	CAIGSNTGETQYF
NA	TRBD2	TRBJ2-3	16	TRBV27	TGTGCCAGCAGTTTCACTAGCGGGGGTAGGACAGATACGCAGTATTTT	CASSFTSGGRTDTQYF
few	NA	TRBJ1-4	14	TRBV6-5	TGTGCCAGCAGTTACGACAGATACTTCGAAAAACTGTTTTTT	CASSYDRYFEKLFF
NA	NA	TRBJ1-1	16	TRBV11-2	TGTGCCAGCAGCTTAGAGGGAGGGCTGCGGAACACTGAAGCTTTCTTT	CASSLEGGLRNTEAFF
NA	NA	TRBJ1-5	16	TRBV5-8	TGTGCCAGCAGCTTGGAGGAAGGGGTGGGGAATCAGCCCCAGCATTTT	CASSLEEGVGNQPQHF
NA	NA	TRBJ1-1	15	TRBV19	TGTGCCAGTAGTATGGGCAGCTTAGTGAACACTGAAGCTTTCTTT	CASSMGSLVNTEAFF
NA	NA	TRBJ1-6	17	TRBV30	TGTGCCTGGTCCTATTCAGGAGCCCGCTCCTATAATTCACCCCTCCACTTT	CAWSYSGARSYNSPLHF
once	NA	TRBJ1-4	16	TRBV5-1	TGCGCCAGCAGCCCAATTTCAGGGGCAACTAATGAAAAACTGTTTTTT	CASSPISGATNEKLFF
NA	NA	TRBJ1-5	20	TRBV7-7	TGTGCCAGCAGCTTAGAGTTCCGGATGGCAGGGAAGGGAAGCAATCAGCCCCAGCATTTT	CASSLEFRMAGKGSNQPQHF
few	NA	TRBJ1-2	14	TRBV18	TGTGCCAGCTCACCAGAGGGGGAAGTGTATGGCTACACCTTC	CASSPEGEVYGYTF
few	NA	TRBJ2-3	15	TRBV19	TGTGCCAGTAGCGGACTGTCAGGGAGCACAGATACGCAGTATTTT	CASSGLSGSTDTQYF
once	TRBD1	TRBJ1-2	17	TRBV5-1	TGCGCCAGCAGGATAGCGAGCGCGAAGACAGGGACCCATGGCTACACCTTC	CASRIASAKTGTHGYTF
NA	TRBD2	TRBJ2-5	14	TRBV5-1	TGCGCCAGCAGCTTGGAGTCTAGCGGAGAGACCCAGTACTTC	CASSLESSGETQYF
NA	TRBD1	TRBJ2-3	14	TRBV18	TGTGCCAGCTCACTGGGACAGGGTCCAGATACGCAGTATTTT	CASSLGQGPDTQYF
NA	NA	TRBJ2-2	14	TRBV7-6	TGTGCCAGCAGGTATACAGCGAACACCGGGGAGCTGTTTTTT	CASRYTANTGELFF
NA	TRBD1	TRBJ1-3	14	TRBV2	TGTGCCAGCAGTTCGGACAGGGTTGGAAACACCATATATTTT	CASSSDRVGNTIYF
NA	NA	TRBJ1-1	13	TRBV5-6	TGTGCCAGCAGCAGGACAACGAACACTGAAGCTTTCTTT	CASSRTTNTEAFF
NA	NA	TRBJ2-5	14	TRBV5-1	TGCGCCAGCAGCTTGGGGGACCACCAAGAGACCCAGTACTTC	CASSLGDHQETQYF
NA	NA	TRBJ2-5	14	TRBV6-1	TGTGCCAGCAGTGACCGGACAGTCCAAGAGACCCAGTACTTC	CASSDRTVQETQYF
NA	TRBD2	TRBJ2-1	15	TRBV6-4	TGTGCCAGCAGTGACTCCGCGGGGGGGCACAATGAGCAGTTCTTC	CASSDSAGGHNEQFF
NA	NA	TRBJ1-6	12	TRBV30	TGTGCCTGGAGTGTACGCAATTCACCCCTCCACTTT	CAWSVRNSPLHF
NA	NA	TRBJ1-2	14	TRBV7-9	TGTGCCAGCAGCCCCGGTGGCGGTAACTATGGCTACACCTTC	CASSPGGGNYGYTF
NA	NA	TRBJ2-5	14	TRBV29-1	TGCAGCGTTGATCTGAGTGCAGGGTGGGAGACCCAGTACTTC	CSVDLSAGWETQYF
NA	TRBD2	TRBJ2-3	14	TRBV7-9	TGTGCCAGCAGCCACAGCGGGGGCACAGATACGCAGTATTTT	CASSHSGGTDTQYF
NA	TRBD1	TRBJ1-1	15	TRBV2	TGTGCCAGCAGTGAATCAACTGCCGGACAGGGTGAAGCTTTCTTT	CASSESTAGQGEAFF
few	NA	TRBJ2-7	11	TRBV29-1	TGCAGCGTTGCCGGTGGGGGCGAGCAGTACTTC	CSVAGGGEQYF
NA	TRBD1	TRBJ1-3	18	TRBV19	TGTGCCAGTAGAGAGACCCCCGGGACAGGATTCTCTGGAAACACCATATATTTT	CASRETPGTGFSGNTIYF
NA	NA	TRBJ1-1	12	TRBV29-1	TGCAGGGGGGACCCAGGGAACACTGAAGCTTTCTTT	CRGDPGNTEAFF
NA	NA	TRBJ2-5	16	TRBV5-1	TGCGCCAGCAGCTTGGAAGGGCGGGGGCGTACGGAGACCCAGTACTTC	CASSLEGRGRTETQYF
NA	TRBD1	TRBJ1-5	17	TRBV9	TGTGCCAGCAGTGGGTCCGTACAGGGGGCTAGCAATCAGCCCCAGCATTTT	CASSGSVQGASNQPQHF
few	TRBD1	TRBJ2-1	13	TRBV6-1	TGTGCCAGCAGTGAGGTGGACAGGGCAATGCAGTTCTTC	CASSEVDRAMQFF
few	NA	TRBJ2-7	13	TRBV27	TGTGCCAGCATCCCGGGACACTCGTACGAGCAGTACTTC	CASIPGHSYEQYF
NA	TRBD1	TRBJ1-1	14	TRBV18	TGTGCCAGCTCCACGACAGGGTCGAACACTGAAGCTTTCTTT	CASSTTGSNTEAFF
NA	TRBD1	TRBJ2-7	16	TRBV27	TGTGCCAGCAGTTTATCGTGGACAGGGGGTACCCACGAGCAGTACTTC	CASSLSWTGGTHEQYF
NA	NA	TRBJ1-5	10	TRBV20-1	TGCAGTGCTAAATCTCAGCCCCAGCATTTT	CSAKSQPQHF